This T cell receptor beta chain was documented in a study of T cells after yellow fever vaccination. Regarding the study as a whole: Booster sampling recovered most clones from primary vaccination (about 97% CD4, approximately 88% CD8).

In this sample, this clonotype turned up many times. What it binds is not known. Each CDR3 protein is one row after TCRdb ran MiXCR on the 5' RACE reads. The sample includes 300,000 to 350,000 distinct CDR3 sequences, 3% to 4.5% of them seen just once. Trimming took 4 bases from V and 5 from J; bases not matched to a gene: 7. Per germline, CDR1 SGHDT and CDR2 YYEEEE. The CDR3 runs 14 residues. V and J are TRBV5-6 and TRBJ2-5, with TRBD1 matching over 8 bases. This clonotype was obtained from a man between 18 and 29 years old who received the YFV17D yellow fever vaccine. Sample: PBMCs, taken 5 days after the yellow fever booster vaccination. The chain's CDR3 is CASSTPGTGETQYF. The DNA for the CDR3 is TGTGCCAGCAGCACACCCGGGACAGGCGAGACCCAGTACTTC.